This T cell receptor (beta chain) was found in a study of cytomegalovirus exposure and HLA in healthy donors. The primer mix had 60 Vbeta and 13 Jbeta primers. Only in-frame clones appear in the TCRdb table, and some are missing; sequencing was by immunoSEQ multiplex PCR. The sample contains about 170,000 clones, around 68% of which appear only once. The CDR3 is 14 amino acids. Trimming at V came to 7 bases and at J to 8 bases, leaving 11 bases not matched to a gene. Germline values: CDR1 LNHDA, CDR2 SQIVND (reference sequence). The receptor was isolated from a girl aged 10-17 years in good health and CMV-seronegative. The chain has TRBV19 and TRBJ1-5; 7 bases align to TRBD1. The material sequenced was PBMCs. DNA for the CDR3: TGTGCCAGTACTCGCGAGGACAGGTTAGAGCCCCAGCATTTT. Protein: CASTREDRLEPQHF.